The sequence of this T cell receptor (beta chain) was determined in a study of cytomegalovirus exposure and HLA in healthy donors. Overall study: A data release that came early held some 84 million unique TCRs from HLA-typed donors. Study-level findings and limits: The classifier reportedly diagnosed cytomegalovirus status with high specificity and sensitivity. HLA alleles showed associations with around 15,000 TCR beta sequences in a later analysis, at a 0.05 false discovery rate. Donor immune exposure was known only as CMV serostatus.

The PCR had 60 Vbeta and 13 Jbeta primers. Sequenced by immunoSEQ multiplex PCR; TCRdb stores in-frame clones only, minus some. The sample shows about 200,000 clones, and about 6.8% sits with its ten largest clones. There are 16 residues in the CDR3. Trimming cost V 5 bases and J 5 bases, with 19 bases left between them. Germline CDR1 and CDR2: MDHEN and SYDVKM. Regarding this clone: Its antigen is still unknown.

The source is a man between 25 and 39 years old in good health and CMV-seronegative. The V call is TRBV28, the J call TRBJ2-1; a weak D match, TRBD2 (6 bases). Sequencing was performed on PBMCs. CDR3 amino acids: CASSDSGVKFNNEQFF. The DNA for the CDR3 is TGTGCCAGCAGTGACTCGGGGGTCAAGTTTAACAATGAGCAGTTCTTC.